This T cell receptor (beta chain) was recovered during a study of CD8+ T cells in alopecia areata. This clone came up a few times. Following RNA extraction, reverse transcription yielded cDNA that acted as the sequencing template. Produced via immunoSEQ multiplex PCR; TCRdb's table is partial and in-frame only. The sample comprises around 190,000 clones, just over 55% of which are singletons, and around 5% rests with the top ten. The specimen was CD8+ T cells sorted from blood. The sequence was collected from a human donor in good health.

CDR3 nucleotide sequence: TGTGCCAGCAACGGGACCTACACAGATACGCAGTATTTT. It yields the protein CASNGTYTDTQYF. This rearrangement joins TRBV28 to TRBJ2-3; D possibly matches TRBD1 or TRBD2 (5 bases each). V was clipped by 7 bases and J by 2 bases, with 10 bases between them. Per the germline V gene, CDR1 is MDHEN and CDR2 is SYDVKM. CDR3 length: 13 amino acids.